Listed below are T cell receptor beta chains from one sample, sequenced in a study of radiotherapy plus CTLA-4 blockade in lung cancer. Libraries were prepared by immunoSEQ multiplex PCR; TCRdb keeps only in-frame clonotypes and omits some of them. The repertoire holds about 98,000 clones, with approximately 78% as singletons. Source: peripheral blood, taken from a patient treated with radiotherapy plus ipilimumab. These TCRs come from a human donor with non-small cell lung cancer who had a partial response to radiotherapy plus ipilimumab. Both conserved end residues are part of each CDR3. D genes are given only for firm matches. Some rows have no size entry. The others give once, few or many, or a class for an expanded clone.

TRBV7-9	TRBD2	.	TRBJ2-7	TGTGCCAGCAGCAAACTCGCGGGGCTAGCGGGAGACTACGAGCAGTACTTC	CASSKLAGLAGDYEQYF
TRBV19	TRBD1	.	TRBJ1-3	TGTGCCAGTAGTAAGCGACAGGGGGCGACTGGAAACACCATATATTTT	CASSKRQGATGNTIYF
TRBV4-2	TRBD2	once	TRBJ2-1	TGTGCCAGCAGCCAGACGACTAGCGGAGTACTAAGTGAGCAGTTCTTC	CASSQTTSGVLSEQFF
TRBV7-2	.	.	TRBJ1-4	TGTGCCAGCAGCTCAGGGGATGAAAAACTGTTTTTT	CASSSGDEKLFF
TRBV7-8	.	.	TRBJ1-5	TGTGCCAGCAGCTTAGAGATGCGAGCTCCAACCGAGGGACAGCCCCAGCATTTT	CASSLEMRAPTEGQPQHF
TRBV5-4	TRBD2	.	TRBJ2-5	TGTGCCAGCAGCCTAGCGGGAAGTCAAGAGACCCAGTACTTC	CASSLAGSQETQYF
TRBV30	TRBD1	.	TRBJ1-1	TGTGCCTGGAGTACACAGGGGTTGAGCACTGAAGCTTTCTTT	CAWSTQGLSTEAFF
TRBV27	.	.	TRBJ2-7	TGTGCCAGCAACCCAACGGGGACGGGGGACGAGCAGTACTTC	CASNPTGTGDEQYF
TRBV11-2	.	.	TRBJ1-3	TGTGCCAGCAGCTTAGGTGCAGTGTCTGGAAACACCATATATTTT	CASSLGAVSGNTIYF
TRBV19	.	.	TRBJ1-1	TGTGCCAGTAGTATCGGACAATTTAACACTGAAGCTTTCTTT	CASSIGQFNTEAFF
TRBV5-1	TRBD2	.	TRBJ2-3	TGCGCCAGCAGCTTGGGGACTAGCGGGAGGGGTACGCAGTATTTT	CASSLGTSGRGTQYF
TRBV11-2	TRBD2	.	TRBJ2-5	TGTGCCAGCAGCTCCTCCGGGACTAGCCTCGTGAAGACCCAGTACTTC	CASSSSGTSLVKTQYF
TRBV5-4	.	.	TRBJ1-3	TGTGCCAGCAGCTTGGATCGGGACTCTGGAAACACCATATATTTT	CASSLDRDSGNTIYF
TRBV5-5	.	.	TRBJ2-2	TGTGCCAGCAGCGCTTCCGGGGGTGACACCGGGGAGCTGTTTTTT	CASSASGGDTGELFF
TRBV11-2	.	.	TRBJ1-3	TGTGCCAGCAGCTTAGTGGGCAACCTACGCTCTGGAAACACCATATATTTT	CASSLVGNLRSGNTIYF
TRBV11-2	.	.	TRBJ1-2	TGTGCCAGCAGCTTATTCTACAGCAGCGGCTACACCTTC	CASSLFYSSGYTF
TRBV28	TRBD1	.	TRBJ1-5	TGTGCCAGCAGTTTAATAGGGGACAGGCGGCCCCAGCATTTT	CASSLIGDRRPQHF
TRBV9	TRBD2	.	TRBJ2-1	TGTGCCAGCAGCGTAGCGGCTAGCGGTTATGGCTCCTACAATGAGCAGTTCTTC	CASSVAASGYGSYNEQFF
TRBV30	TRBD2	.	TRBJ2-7	TGTGCCTGGGACCCCCGGGAGCGGGAGGGGTACGAGCAGTACTTC	CAWDPREREGYEQYF
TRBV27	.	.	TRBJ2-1	TGTGCCAGCAGTTTAAGGGGGAACGGGCAGTTCTTC	CASSLRGNGQFF
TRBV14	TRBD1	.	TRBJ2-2	TGTGCCAGCAGCCAAACAGGGGGCTGGAGCACCGGGGAGCTGTTTTTT	CASSQTGGWSTGELFF
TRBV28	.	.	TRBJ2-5	TGTGCCAGCAGTATATCTGGGGGCGGGGAGACCCAGTACTTC	CASSISGGGETQYF
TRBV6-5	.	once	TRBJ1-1	TGTGCCAGCAGTTTAGGGGAGAACACTGAAGCTTTCTTT	CASSLGENTEAFF
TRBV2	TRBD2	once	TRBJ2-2	TGTGCCAGCAGCGGAAGCGGGAGAAACACCGGGGAGCTGTTTTTT	CASSGSGRNTGELFF
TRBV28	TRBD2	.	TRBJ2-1	TGTGCCAGCAGTTTTGCCGGACTAGCGGAATACTACAATGAGCAGTTCTTC	CASSFAGLAEYYNEQFF